This T cell receptor beta chain was identified during a study of CD8 T cells in Susac syndrome. Looking at the study overall: Active disease was present in six of the sequenced Susac syndrome patients, whereas roughly 8 of them were in remission. Treatment at blood withdrawal was none, corticosteroids, or intravenous immunoglobulin alone in Susac syndrome patients.

TCR beta was sequenced from blood CD8+ and CD4+ T cells. Isolation of CD8+ and CD4+ T cells was performed negatively, whereas enrichment of TEMRA cells was done by FACS. cDNA came from about 0.51 to 1 ug RNA primed by random hexamers. Each CDR3 protein is one row after TCRdb ran MiXCR on the immunoSEQ multiplex PCR reads. This sample yields tens of thousands of distinct CDR3 sequences, of which around 94% are seen a single time; 0.3% belongs to the top ten. With 2 bases clipped from V and 4 bases from J, the junction kept 6 bases outside the gene matches. The CDR3 contains 17 residues. In germline, CDR1 is LGHNA, CDR2 YSLEER. By share of the sample, this clonotype is medium-sized.

The sample was CD4+ T cells from PBMCs. V usage is TRBV4-3 and J usage is TRBJ1-3; 12 bases align to TRBD1. The TCR comes from a human donor with Susac syndrome. The CDR3 bases are TGCGCCAGCAGCCAAAGGGACAGGGGGCGTCCCGGAAACACCATATATTTT. This sequence encodes CASSQRDRGRPGNTIYF.